The 14 T cell receptor beta chains given below trace back to one sample, sequenced in a study of vaccination and CD4 T cells after COVID-19 (dated by TCRdb to the early 2020s). For these receptors, no antigen is known. This sample's treatment or condition label indicates: roughly ten-day PBMC culture with coronavirus spike peptide pools or control peptides (ViraFEST assay). The library was made by PCR. Sequencing instrument: Illumina iSeq 100. DNA from cultured CD4+ T cells was subjected to TCR sequencing with the Oncomine TCR Beta short-read assay at the Johns Hopkins FTIC core. TCRdb trimmed public reads at Q25 via fastp, called clones via MiXCR and kept in-frame beta chains. Rows with a matching CDR3 protein are joined into one entry that keeps the most common DNA and genes. The sample table lists about 4,600 distinct CDR3 sequences, approximately 45% of them with a count of one. The ten largest make up 41% of the sample.

The source material was CD4+ T cells from blood, cultured in vitro. The receptors come from a human donor who had recovered from COVID-19.

This clonotype was detected once. The chain employs TRBV28 and TRBJ2-1; D is tentatively TRBD1 or TRBD2 (6 bases each). CDR1 is MDHEN, CDR2 SYDVKM, per germline. The CDR3 is 15 amino acids. Trimming took 2 bases from V and 6 from J, leaving 14 bases between them. The CDR3 spells CASSLTGAMINEQFF. CDR3 nucleotide sequence: TGTGCCAGCAGTTTAACGGGGGCTATGATCAATGAGCAGTTCTTC.

In this sample, this clonotype turned up a few times. The chain has TRBV6-1 and TRBJ1-6; D is possibly TRBD1 (6 bases). The CDR3 length is 14 residues. Germline CDR1 MNHNS, CDR2 SASEGT. V was shortened by 4 bases and J by 9 bases, with 13 bases between the two germline ends. Here the CDR3 DNA reads TGTGCCAGCAGTGTCGGGGGGCAGGGTTCACCCCTCCACTTT. Translated, it gives CASSVGGQGSPLHF.

The genes are TRBV27 and TRBJ1-5; D is uncertain. The CDR3 sequence is 15 residues long. From germline, CDR1 is MNHEY and CDR2 SMNVEV (reference sequence). Trimming pared 6 bases from V and 3 bases from J, leaving 15 bases between. CDR3 DNA: TGTGCCAGCAGACCCCGCGGACGGCACAATCAGCCCCAGCATTTT. Translating it yields CASRPRGRHNQPQHF.

In its sample, this clonotype was seen once. The V call is TRBV25-1, the J call TRBJ1-1, with a tentative D call TRBD1 (6 bases). Trimming removed 2 bases from V and 10 bases from J, with 14 bases in between. The length of the CDR3 is 13 residues. Germline V lookup: CDR1 MGHDK, CDR2 SYGVNS. CDR3 nucleotides: TGTGCCAGCAGTGAAAATGGGGGCTTCGGAGCTTTCTTT. Translated: CASSENGGFGAFF.

This clonotype was recorded a few times. CDR3 DNA: TGCGCCAGCATCTTTTTTCCCCGGACAGGGGGGATGAACACTGAAGCTTTCTTT. It encodes CASIFFPRTGGMNTEAFF. This rearrangement joins TRBV10-1 to TRBJ1-1, with 10 bases that match TRBD1. From germline, CDR1 is WNHNN and CDR2 SYGVQD (reference sequence). The CDR3 loop spans 18 amino acids. V shed 7 bases and J 0 bases; nucleotides not matched to a gene: 14.

This clonotype was detected only a few times. The CDR3 bases are TGTGCCAGCAAGGGCCGAGAGGGAGAGACCCAGTACTTC. It translates to CASKGREGETQYF. The V call is TRBV21-1, the J call TRBJ2-5; the table calls TRBD2, which could not be checked here. TRBV21-1 is a pseudogene. This CDR3 is 13 amino acids long.

The rearrangement uses TRBV2 and TRBJ2-5; D might be TRBD2 (6 bases). The germline CDR1 and CDR2 sequences are SNHLY and FYNNEI. Between the trimmed V and J ends, which lost 7 bases and 1 base, there was a span of 10 bases. The CDR3 has 13 residues. The CDR3 DNA follows: TGTGCCAGCATAGCGGACCTCCAAGAGACCCAGTACTTC. It translates to CASIADLQETQYF.

This clonotype was detected only a few times. V and J are TRBV7-8 and TRBJ2-3, with 13 bases matching TRBD2. V lost 1 base, J lost 7 bases, and 5 bases stayed unmatched. Germline CDR1 and CDR2: SGHVS and FQNEAQ. This CDR3 has 16 residues. CDR3 loop: CASSLGLAGGINTQYF. Here the CDR3 DNA reads TGTGCCAGCAGCTTAGGACTAGCGGGGGGCATAAATACGCAGTATTTT.

The genes are TRBV11-3 and TRBJ2-7; D is undetermined. Between the trimmed V and J ends, which lost 5 bases and 9 bases, there was a span of 20 bases. Germline assignment: CDR1 SGHNT and CDR2 YENEEA. The CDR3 is 14 amino acids. The CDR3 loop is CASSQGVLTPLQYF. The CDR3 nucleotides read TGTGCCAGCAGCCAAGGCGTCCTAACTCCGTTGCAGTACTTC.

The chain carries TRBV6-2 or TRBV6-3 and TRBJ2-1, with 9 nucleotides matching TRBD2. Germline values: CDR1 MNHEY, CDR2 SVGEGT. V dropped 7 bases and J dropped 4; count of bases not matched to a gene: 14. This CDR3 spans 17 amino acids. As DNA, the CDR3 is TGTGCCAGCAAAAACTTAGCGGGAGTTGGGGGGTACAATGAGCAGTTCTTC. It is translated as CASKNLAGVGGYNEQFF.

This chain connects TRBV7-3 to TRBJ1-1, with D maybe TRBD1 (5 bases). V lost 6 bases, J lost 5 bases, and 22 bases lay in between. Germline V gives CDR1 SGHTA, CDR2 FQGTGA. The CDR3 extends over 16 amino acids. CDR3 sequence: CASSPGQFELGTEAFF. The CDR3 nucleotides read TGTGCCAGCAGTCCTGGACAATTCGAACTGGGGACTGAAGCTTTCTTT.

V and J are TRBV4-3 and TRBJ2-3; D uncertain. V was cut by 4 bases and J by 6 bases, with 11 bases left in between. CDR1 and CDR2 from the germline V gene are LGHNA and YSLEER. The CDR3 has 13 residues. This chain's CDR3 is CASSPNRYDTQYF. CDR3 coding DNA: TGCGCCAGCAGCCCTAATCGCTACGATACGCAGTATTTT.

In its sample, this clonotype is medium-sized. This CDR3 is CSAPPRWVGAEAFF. The CDR3 DNA reads as TGCAGTGCTCCCCCGCGATGGGTGGGCGCTGAAGCTTTCTTT. The chain employs TRBV20-1 and TRBJ1-1; no clear D gene. The CDR3 length is 14 residues. The germline V gene encodes CDR1 DFQATT and CDR2 SNEGSKA (reference sequence). V was trimmed by 5 bases and J by 6 bases, leaving 19 bases between them.

The chain combines TRBV5-4 with TRBJ2-1; TRBD1 agrees at 8 bases. Germline CDR1 is SGHNT and CDR2 is YYREEE (reference sequence). The CDR3 is 15 residues long. Losses at the gene ends were 4 bases for V and 3 bases for J; bases not matched to a gene: 6. Here the CDR3 DNA reads TGTGCCAGCAGCCTAGACAGGGGATACTACAATGAGCAGTTCTTC. Its translation: CASSLDRGYYNEQFF.